The 29 T cell receptor beta chains given below trace back to one sample, sequenced in a study of graft-versus-host responses after intestinal transplantation. For these TCRs, the target antigens are not known. Method: immunoSEQ multiplex PCR; TCRdb's copy keeps in-frame clones and lacks some. The sample includes approximately 81,000 clones, around nine tenths of them seen just once. The sequencing used unstimulated CD8+ T cells sorted from spleen or lymph node cells, collected before transplant. The receptors stem from a human donor who was the organ donor for an intestinal transplant.

The J gene is TRBJ2-1, the V gene TRBV5-5; 8 bases align to TRBD2. With 4 bases clipped from V and 6 bases from J, the junction kept 3 bases outside the gene matches. The CDR3 runs 13 residues. The germline V gene has CDR1 SGHKS and CDR2 YYEKEE (reference sequence). CDR3 sequence reads: CASSPGLGNEQFF. DNA for the CDR3: TGTGCCAGCAGCCCGGGACTAGGCAATGAGCAGTTCTTC.

The chain is built from TRBV28 and TRBJ2-1; D is possibly TRBD1 or TRBD2 (5 bases each). The CDR3 extends over 14 amino acids. Germline assignment: CDR1 MDHEN and CDR2 SYDVKM. Trimming shortened V by 2 bases and J by 4 bases, and 9 bases separated the two germline ends. For the CDR3, the DNA is TGTGCCAGCAGTTTACGAGGGGCTTACAATGAGCAGTTCTTC. It specifies CASSLRGAYNEQFF. The full variable domain, rest sourced from reference TRBV28 and TRBJ2-1, is DVKVTQSSRYLVKRTGEKVFLECVQDMDHENMFWYRQDPGLGLRLIYFSYDVKMKEKGDIPEGYSVSREKKERFSLILESASTNQTSMYLCASSLRGAYNEQFFGPGTRLTVL.

The chain links TRBV5-8 to TRBJ2-5; maybe TRBD1 (6 bases). V was cut by 3 bases and J by 2 bases, with 14 bases left in between. The germline gives CDR1 SGHTS, CDR2 YDEGEE. The CDR3 runs to 15 residues. The CDR3 nucleotides read TGTGCCAGCAGCTGGGGCGGAGGACAGCAAGAGACCCAGTACTTC. This translates into CASSWGGGQQETQYF.

V gene TRBV5-1 combines with J gene TRBJ2-7, with 7 bases that match TRBD1. J gave up 4 bases and V 1 base, and 11 bases lay outside the gene matches. This CDR3 contains 16 residues. Germline CDR1 SGHRS, CDR2 YFSETQ. The CDR3 DNA reads as TGCGCCAGCAGCTTGCTGGGACAGTCGGTGGTATACGAGCAGTACTTC. Translated, it gives CASSLLGQSVVYEQYF.

CDR3 coding DNA: TGTGCCAGCTCACCACCGCCAGGGAATAGCAATCAGCCCCAGCATTTT. Translating gives CASSPPPGNSNQPQHF. The V gene is TRBV18, the J gene TRBJ1-5; D possibly corresponds to TRBD1 (5 bases). This CDR3 spans 16 amino acids. CDR1 and CDR2 from the germline V gene are KGHSH and LQKENI. The V and J ends lost 0 bases and 0 bases respectively, with 9 bases between them.

This clone was counted many times. This rearrangement joins TRBV4-2 to TRBJ2-6; D gene uncertain. Deletions cut 0 bases from V and 3 bases from J, with 6 bases between. There are 15 residues in the CDR3. Germline V gene data show CDR1 as LGHNA and CDR2 as YNFKEQ. The CDR3 here is CASSQDLGGANVLTF. The CDR3 DNA reads TGTGCCAGCAGCCAAGATCTGGGTGGGGCCAACGTCCTGACTTTC.

The J gene is TRBJ2-3, the V gene TRBV7-9, with 9 positions matching TRBD1. Germline assignment: CDR1 SEHNR and CDR2 FQNEAQ (reference sequence). CDR3 length: 16 amino acids. V was clipped by 4 bases and J by 0 bases; unmatched bases: 5. The CDR3 DNA reads TGTGCCAGCAGCTCCCGGACAGGGGCTAGCACAGATACGCAGTATTTT. It specifies CASSSRTGASTDTQYF. Full variable domain (rest looked up from reference TRBV7-9 and TRBJ2-3): DTGVSQNPRHKITKRGQNVTFRCDPISEHNRLYWYRQTLGQGPEFLTYFQNEAQLEKSRLLSDRFSAERPKGSFSTLEIQRTEQGDSAMYLCASSSRTGASTDTQYFGPGTRLTVL.

The rearrangement links TRBV7-6 to TRBJ2-7, with 7 positions matching TRBD1. The CDR3 has 16 residues. Germline V lookup: CDR1 SGHVS, CDR2 FNYEAQ. The V segment lost 1 base and the J segment 0 bases; nucleotides outside the gene matches: 6. CDR3 in amino acids: CASSLGYGTDSYEQYF. The DNA for the CDR3 is TGTGCCAGCAGCTTAGGATATGGGACAGACTCCTACGAGCAGTACTTC. Based on the CDR3 plus reference TRBV7-6 and TRBJ2-7, the full variable domain is GAGVSQSPRYKVTKRGQDVALRCDPISGHVSLYWYRQALGQGPEFLTYFNYEAQQDKSGLPNDRFSAERPEGSISTLTIQRTEQRDSAMYRCASSLGYGTDSYEQYFGPGTRLTVT.

The chain is built from TRBV15 and TRBJ1-1, with 7 bases aligning to TRBD1. Germline V CDR1 and CDR2: LNHNV, YYDKDF (reference sequence). The CDR3 spans 14 residues. Unmatched junction bases numbered 5, after V lost 0 bases and J lost 7 bases. CDR3 sequence: CATSRDLGQVEAFF. CDR3 sequence (DNA): TGTGCCACCAGCAGAGATCTCGGACAGGTTGAAGCTTTCTTT. The full variable domain, with the rest looked up from reference TRBV15 and TRBJ1-1, is DAMVIQNPRYQVTQFGKPVTLSCSQTLNHNVMYWYQQKSSQAPKLLFHYYDKDFNNEADTPDNFQSRRPNTSFCFLDIRSPGLGDTAMYLCATSRDLGQVEAFFGQGTRLTVV.

This sequence joins TRBV27 and TRBJ2-1, with a weak D call TRBD1 (6 bases). This CDR3 spans 17 amino acids. Trimming removed 2 bases at V and 6 bases at J, with 20 bases between. CDR1 and CDR2 from the germline V gene are MNHEY and SMNVEV (reference sequence). The CDR3 region is CASSLGGGQFVINEQFF. The DNA for the CDR3 is TGTGCCAGCAGTTTAGGAGGTGGACAGTTTGTTATCAATGAGCAGTTCTTC.

The chain has TRBV4-1 and TRBJ2-4; D remains unclear. The germline CDR1 and CDR2 sequences are MGHRA and YSYEKL. The length of the CDR3 is 13 residues. Deletions cut 0 bases from V and 3 bases from J, with 3 bases between. CDR3 DNA: TGCGCCAGCAGCCAAGAGAACAAAAACATTCAGTACTTC. Its protein product is CASSQENKNIQYF.

The V gene is TRBV2, the J gene TRBJ2-1, with D maybe TRBD1 (5 bases). This CDR3 contains 16 residues. From germline, CDR1 is SNHLY and CDR2 FYNNEI. V lost 4 bases and J lost 8, with 21 bases in between. CDR3: CASSVTSRGTGDEQFF. DNA of the CDR3: TGTGCCAGCAGTGTAACCTCTAGGGGAACGGGCGATGAGCAGTTCTTC.

V and J are TRBV30 and TRBJ2-1; no clear D gene. CDR3 length: 11 residues. Germline V CDR1 and CDR2: GTSNPN, SVGIG (reference sequence). V lost 5 bases, J lost 4 bases, and 6 bases lay in between. This CDR3 is CAWLSYNEQFF. CDR3 in DNA: TGTGCCTGGCTCAGTTACAATGAGCAGTTCTTC.

The chain has TRBV5-1 and TRBJ1-1, with a tentative D call TRBD1 (5 bases). Trimming took 5 bases from V and 8 from J, leaving 10 bases between them. Per the germline V gene, CDR1 is SGHRS and CDR2 is YFSETQ. The CDR3 is 11 amino acids. DNA of the CDR3: TGCGCCAGCAGGTCAGGGTTGGAAGCTTTCTTT. Protein: CASRSGLEAFF.

This clone was seen a single time. The J gene is TRBJ2-4, the V gene TRBV12-2; the table's D call TRBD2 went unverified against the DNA. TRBV12-2 counts as a pseudogene. The CDR3 totals 15 residues. CDR3: CASRSMTSAKNIQYF. The CDR3 DNA follows: TGTGCAAGTCGCTCTATGACTAGCGCCAAAAACATTCAGTACTTC.

The chain employs TRBV7-3 and TRBJ2-3, with D perhaps being TRBD1 or TRBD2 (6 bases each). Germline values: CDR1 SGHTA, CDR2 FQGTGA. Trimming shortened V by 2 bases and J by 2 bases, and 11 bases separated the two germline ends. The CDR3 contains 15 residues. CDR3 region: CASSLVGGDTDTQYF. The DNA of the CDR3 is TGTGCCAGCAGCTTAGTGGGGGGCGACACAGATACGCAGTATTTT.

The gene calls are TRBV7-9 and TRBJ1-2; D possibly corresponds to TRBD1 (5 bases). Germline V CDR1 and CDR2: SEHNR, FQNEAQ (reference sequence). This CDR3 spans 12 amino acids. The ends were cut back, 3 bases at V and 6 bases at J, with 8 bases in the middle. Written as DNA, the CDR3 is TGTGCCAGCAGCTTGCGGGGGGATGGCTACACCTTC. Its translation: CASSLRGDGYTF.

The chain carries TRBV7-6 and TRBJ2-5, with a possible D match to TRBD1 (7 bases). The CDR3 is made up of 14 amino acids. V lost 5 bases to trimming and J lost 7 bases, with 17 bases between them. Germline V gene sequence: CDR1 SGHVS, CDR2 FNYEAQ. CDR3 sequence reads: CASSPSRQGGTQYF. The CDR3 coding sequence is TGTGCCAGCAGCCCAAGTAGACAGGGAGGGACCCAGTACTTC.

V gene TRBV7-9 combines with J gene TRBJ2-7; D possibly corresponds to TRBD2 (5 bases). The CDR3 loop spans 13 amino acids. V lost 6 bases and J lost 2, with 11 bases in between. The germline CDR1 and CDR2 sequences are SEHNR and FQNEAQ (reference sequence). CDR3 coding DNA: TGTGCCAGCAGAAGCGGCGTAGCCTACGAGCAGTACTTC. Translation gives CASRSGVAYEQYF.

The CDR3 region is CASSGEGQGTSGGVRNEQFF. DNA of the CDR3: TGCGCCAGCAGCGGAGAGGGACAGGGGACTAGCGGGGGGGTCCGTAATGAGCAGTTCTTC. The chain links TRBV5-1 to TRBJ2-1, with TRBD2 matching over 16 bases. Losses at the gene ends were 4 bases for V and 7 bases for J; bases not matched to a gene: 17. The V gene's germline CDR1 is SGHRS and CDR2 YFSETQ. CDR3 length: 20 residues. The entire variable domain, with the rest obtained from reference TRBV5-1 and TRBJ2-1, is as follows: KAGVTQTPRYLIKTRGQQVTLSCSPISGHRSVSWYQQTPGQGLQFLFEYFSETQRNKGNFPGRFSGRQFSNSRSEMNVSTLELGDSALYLCASSGEGQGTSGGVRNEQFFGPGTRLTVL.

The J gene is TRBJ1-2, the V gene TRBV29-1; the D is unclear. This CDR3 comprises 12 residues. V lost 7 bases and J 6 bases, leaving 15 bases between the germline ends. Germline loops: CDR1 SQVTM, CDR2 ANQGSEA. CDR3 in DNA: TGCAGCGACCACTCTGTGGCAAATGGCTACACCTTC. Protein sequence: CSDHSVANGYTF.

This clone was observed a handful of times. The rearrangement links TRBV10-3 to TRBJ1-2, with 7 bases lining up with TRBD1. Trimming at V came to 3 bases and at J to 4 bases, leaving 11 bases not matched to a gene. This CDR3 region has 16 residues. From germline, CDR1 is ENHRY and CDR2 SYGVKD. DNA for the CDR3: TGTGCCATCAGTGAATCAGGGGGGACCCTATCCTATGGCTACACCTTC. Encoded protein: CAISESGGTLSYGYTF.

The chain uses TRBV6-5 and TRBJ1-2; tentative D call: TRBD1 (5 bases). Trimming took 2 bases from V and 9 from J, leaving 13 bases between them. CDR3 length: 13 amino acids. Germline CDR1 MNHEY, CDR2 SVGAGI. DNA of the CDR3: TGTGCCAGCAGTTACAGATCTGGGGGGAGCTACACCTTC. This codes for CASSYRSGGSYTF.

The chain employs TRBV2 and TRBJ2-7; possible D gene TRBD2, 6 bases. V gave up 7 bases and J gave up 1 base, with 17 bases separating them. The length of the CDR3 is 15 residues. From germline, CDR1 is SNHLY and CDR2 FYNNEI. CDR3 residues: CASTLGRGGSYEQYF. The DNA for the CDR3 is TGTGCCAGCACATTGGGAAGGGGAGGTTCCTACGAGCAGTACTTC.

The J gene is TRBJ2-1, the V gene TRBV6-5; D uncertain. Germline CDR1 MNHEY, CDR2 SVGAGI. Trimming pared 3 bases from V and 8 bases from J, leaving 11 bases between. The CDR3 is 13 amino acids. CDR3 loop: CASSYLGRDEQFF. CDR3 nucleotide sequence: TGTGCCAGCAGTTATTTAGGTCGGGATGAGCAGTTCTTC.

The V call is TRBV6-5, the J call TRBJ2-3, with D perhaps TRBD2 (6 bases). Trimming pared 6 bases from V and 2 bases from J, leaving 12 bases between. The CDR3 covers 14 residues. Germline-derived CDR1 and CDR2 are MNHEY and SVGAGI. The CDR3 nucleotides read TGTGCCAGCAGCGCGGGACTCCTCACAGATACGCAGTATTTT. Encoded protein: CASSAGLLTDTQYF.

The J gene is TRBJ1-2, the V gene TRBV29-1; D is unresolved. The CDR3 has 12 residues. The germline V and J ends were trimmed by 3 bases and 3 bases, with 8 bases remaining between them. Germline CDR1 and CDR2: SQVTM and ANQGSEA. The CDR3 spells CSVDRAYYGYTF. CDR3 in DNA: TGCAGCGTTGACAGAGCCTACTATGGCTACACCTTC.

There are a few counts of this clone. The genes are TRBV19 and TRBJ1-1; D is uncertain. This CDR3 has 13 amino acids. Between the trimmed V and J ends, which lost 2 bases and 0 bases, there was a span of 4 bases. The V gene's germline CDR1 is LNHDA and CDR2 SQIVND (reference sequence). The CDR3 nucleotides are TGTGCCAGTAGTATATCAGTGAACACTGAAGCTTTCTTT. It translates to CASSISVNTEAFF. Filled out from reference TRBV19 and TRBJ1-1, the complete variable domain reads DGGITQSPKYLFRKEGQNVTLSCEQNLNHDAMYWYRQDPGQGLRLIYYSQIVNDFQKGDIAEGYSVSREKKESFPLTVTSAQKNPTAFYLCASSISVNTEAFFGQGTRLTVV.

The CDR3 region is CASSLDSGLDTEAFF. The CDR3 DNA sequence: TGTGCCAGCAGCTTAGATTCAGGGTTGGACACTGAAGCTTTCTTT. The rearrangement joins TRBV11-3 to TRBJ1-1; TRBD1 is a possible D gene (5 bases). The CDR3 has 15 amino acids. The ends were cut back, 0 bases at V and 3 bases at J, with 11 bases in the middle. Germline-derived CDR1 and CDR2 are SGHNT and YENEEA.